This passage covers 8 T cell receptor beta chains from one sample sequenced in a study of early T cells in non-severe SARS-CoV-2 infection. TCRdb analysed the 5' RACE reads with MiXCR anew, one entry per CDR3 protein. There are about 52,000 distinct CDR3 sequences in the sample; about 6.2% occur only once, and less than 5% lies in the top ten. Sequencing used whole blood. These receptors were obtained from an adult who was a healthcare worker with PCR-confirmed SARS-CoV-2 infection or an uninfected control (not recorded which).

This clonotype appeared many times. The DNA is omitted, as the CDR3 cannot be located on it reliably, and the CDR3 follows TCRdb's listing. CDR3: CASSLTGPFSPSIF. V usage is TRBV12-3 or TRBV12-4 and J usage is TRBJ1-5. The CDR3 spans 14 amino acids, including both terminal residues.

At least ten counts were recorded for this clonotype. V is TRBV4-3 and J is TRBJ2-1, with no clear D. This CDR3 comprises 14 residues. Per germline, CDR1 LGHNA and CDR2 YSLEER. The V end lost 3 bases, the J end lost 5 bases, and 11 bases lay between the germline ends. The CDR3 sequence is CASSQWTVHNEQFF. The CDR3 DNA follows: TGCGCCAGCAGCCAGTGGACGGTCCACAATGAGCAGTTCTTC.

This clonotype was seen ten or more times. This sequence joins TRBV7-9 and TRBJ1-6, with D perhaps matching TRBD1 (5 bases). V lost 1 base, J lost 7 bases, and 11 bases lay in between. The CDR3 loop spans 15 amino acids. The V gene's germline CDR1 is SEHNR and CDR2 FQNEAQ (reference sequence). The CDR3 DNA sequence: TGTGCCAGCAGCTTAGACGGGGCAGGGAATTCACCCCTCCACTTT. This gives the protein CASSLDGAGNSPLHF.

Comments on this clonotype: A much larger clone differs from this one at a single base, so this may be a read error. The CDR3 protein is CASSDGLVGGETQYF. CDR3 DNA: TGTGCCAGCAGTGACGGACTAGTGGGAGGGGAGACCCAGTACTTC. The rearrangement links TRBV6-5 to TRBJ2-5; 7 bases line up with TRBD2. V shed 5 bases, J shed 5 bases, and the junction held 11 bases outside the gene matches. This CDR3 is built from 15 residues. Germline CDR1 is MNHEY and CDR2 is SVGAGI.

This clonotype has a count of ten or more. As DNA, the CDR3 is TGTGCCAGCAGCTCCGGTACAGATACGCAGTATTTT. Translation gives CASSSGTDTQYF. The chain joins TRBV5-4 to TRBJ2-3; D remains unclear. CDR1 is SGHNT and CDR2 is YYREEE in the germline V gene (reference sequence). The CDR3 runs to 12 residues. V lost 3 bases and J lost 3, with 5 bases in between.

This chain links TRBV11-2 with TRBJ2-7; D may be TRBD2 (7 bases). In germline, CDR1 is SGHAT, CDR2 FQNNGV. Trimming cost V 1 base and J 3 bases, with 16 bases left between them. The CDR3 sequence is 16 residues long. CDR3 DNA: TGTGCCAGCAGCTTAGGCACCTCGGGGGGCTTCTACGAGCAGTACTTC. Its protein product is CASSLGTSGGFYEQYF.

This clonotype was counted ten times or more. The chain is built from TRBV28 and TRBJ2-3, with 8 bases that match TRBD2. CDR3 length: 15 residues. After removal of 9 bases from V and 2 bases from J, the junction contained 10 bases not matched to a gene. Germline values: CDR1 MDHEN, CDR2 SYDVKM. CDR3 protein: CASQVGGGHTDTQYF. In DNA form, the CDR3 reads TGTGCCAGTCAAGTAGGCGGGGGGCACACAGATACGCAGTATTTT.

This clonotype was seen at least ten times. The chain combines TRBV24-1 with TRBJ1-1; D unresolved. Germline V gene sequence: CDR1 KGHDR, CDR2 SFDVKD. Trimming took 5 bases from V and 1 from J, leaving 4 bases between them. The CDR3 has 12 amino acids. In DNA form, the CDR3 reads TGTGCCACCAGTGTCCCGAACACTGAAGCTTTCTTT. Its translation: CATSVPNTEAFF.